The following is a T cell receptor (beta chain) sequence with its context. Antigen: not known. This specimen belongs to a study of shared clonotypes between healthy human individuals. Study-wide results and caveats: Shared across four donors were 4% to 5% of the naive CD4 clonotypes.

Germline-derived CDR1 and CDR2 are SGHRS and YFSETQ. The V and J ends lost 0 bases and 5 bases respectively, with 15 bases between them. The CDR3 loop spans 15 amino acids. The naive CD8 subset, CD45RO-negative cells positively selected for CCR7, excluded terminally differentiated effector memory CD45RA+ cells. The protocol was immunoSEQ multiplex PCR, while the TCRdb copy is restricted to in-frame clones and leaves out a portion. The sample includes fewer than 1 million clones, around 96% of them seen just once. The sequenced sample was naive CD8+ T cells sorted from blood. The receptor comes from a man aged 30 to 45 in good health. The rearrangement uses TRBV5-1 and TRBJ2-7, with a possible D match to TRBD1 (5 bases). CDR3 bases: TGCGCCAGCAGCTTGGAGGGGCTATTATTCAACGAGCAGTACTTC. It specifies CASSLEGLLFNEQYF.